The rows below give T cell receptor beta chains drawn from one sample of a study of T cell repertoires in cytomegalovirus infection. TCRdb processed the reads anew with MiXCR; each CDR3 protein has one entry. The sample carries some 320,000 distinct CDR3 sequences, about 27% recorded once. These receptors have no known antigen. Sequencing used cultured PBMCs, obtained from culture after CMV antigen stimulation. The receptors here all came from a human donor in good health (CMV status not recorded). Some clones in this sample may be carry-over from other donors' samples. Both conserved end residues are trimmed from each CDR3. Expanded clones are given a class, and other clones once, few, many or no size at all.

v_call	j_call	clone_size	cdr3_aa
TRBV10-3	TRBJ2-5	few	AISDLGRGEETQY
TRBV7-8	TRBJ2-2	few	ASSHKPGGNTGELF
TRBV10-3	TRBJ2-3	few	AISESGGTDTQY
TRBV4-1	TRBJ1-5	NA	ASSQAQGYSNQPQH
TRBV27	TRBJ2-7	few	ASSLSGTRSYEQY
TRBV3-1	TRBJ2-7	NA	ASSQEVRYEQY
TRBV5-4	TRBJ1-6	NA	ASGPPGQVNSPLH
TRBV7-2	TRBJ2-3	medium-sized	ASSLGRGTQY
TRBV12-3/TRBV12-4	TRBJ2-1	few	ASSLVGTEQF
TRBV6-5	TRBJ2-7	NA	ASSTRINRGEQY
TRBV20-1	TRBJ2-3	NA	SVGLADLTDTQY
TRBV7-2	TRBJ1-2	many	ASSLEGSPNYGYT
TRBV7-9	TRBJ1-4	NA	ASSLEGSGEKLF
TRBV6-1	TRBJ2-1	few	ASSEVGTREF
TRBV28	TRBJ1-2	few	ASRDRGFRLYEGYT
TRBV7-2	TRBJ1-6	many	ASSSGTGEVWSYNSPLH
TRBV29-1	TRBJ1-2	few	SAQSIQGHGNYGYT
TRBV5-1	TRBJ1-6	few	ASSLQGGDNSPLH
TRBV7-3	TRBJ2-2	NA	ASSRDLAPSTGELF
TRBV6-1	TRBJ2-7	few	ASSSPPYEQY
TRBV5-6	TRBJ2-3	few	ASSLSATDTQY
TRBV6-2/TRBV6-3	TRBJ2-5	NA	ASSYSTGDQETQY